These 12 T cell receptor beta chains came from one sample sequenced in a study of T cell changes during pregnancy in multiple sclerosis. The data were produced by immunoSEQ multiplex PCR, yet TCRdb's version contains in-frame clones alone and is incomplete. The sample holds 55,000 to 65,000 clones, roughly 92% seen once. Source: peripheral blood, taken in the first trimester of pregnancy. All receptors come from a female donor with multiple sclerosis, enrolled in a pregnancy study.

V and J are TRBV21-1 and TRBJ2-7; TRBD1, the table's D call, was not compared with the DNA. TRBV21-1 is marked as a pseudogene. This CDR3 has 17 residues. The CDR3 sequence: CASSPHGPDRGSSEQYF. CDR3 bases: TGTGCCAGCAGTCCTCACGGCCCGGACAGGGGATCTAGCGAGCAGTACTTC.

This sequence joins TRBV5-1 and TRBJ2-6; tentative D call: TRBD2 (5 bases). V was cut by 1 base and J by 2 bases, with 19 bases left in between. The CDR3 loop spans 19 amino acids. In germline, CDR1 is SGHRS, CDR2 YFSETQ. Written as DNA, the CDR3 is TGCGCCAGCAGCTTGAGTGCGGGCCAGGTTCTCCCTGGGGCCAACGTCCTGACTTTC. Translating it yields CASSLSAGQVLPGANVLTF.

The rearrangement uses TRBV6-5 and TRBJ2-3; 7 positions match TRBD1. Trimming removed 2 bases from V and 3 bases from J; junction bases left unmatched: 5. Looked up from germline, CDR1 is MNHEY and CDR2 is SVGAGI. This CDR3 comprises 15 residues. Written as DNA, the CDR3 is TGTGCCAGCAGTTACAACAGGGGAAGTACAGATACGCAGTATTTT. Its translation is CASSYNRGSTDTQYF.

The chain uses TRBV29-1 and TRBJ2-7, with D unclear. Trimming left V 6 bases short and J 3 bases short, with 9 bases between. The length of the CDR3 is 11 residues. In germline, CDR1 is SQVTM, CDR2 ANQGSEA. CDR3 loop: CSVAAGYEQYF. CDR3 DNA: TGCAGCGTCGCCGCAGGCTACGAGCAGTACTTC.

The sample holds one count of this clone. The chain couples TRBV4-3 to TRBJ1-2; no clear D. CDR3 length: 16 residues. Germline CDR1 reads LGHNA; CDR2 reads YSLEER. V dropped 0 bases and J dropped 3 bases, with 14 bases sitting between them. The CDR3 DNA sequence: TGCGCCAGCAGCCAAGATTGGAGGCTGGCGCACTATGGCTACACCTTC. It yields the protein CASSQDWRLAHYGYTF.

The CDR3 DNA sequence: TGTGCCAGCAGCTCCCGGGGGAGTGGCTACACCTTC. Its protein is CASSSRGSGYTF. V is TRBV9 and J is TRBJ1-2; D possibly corresponds to TRBD1 (5 bases). Germline V gene lookup returns CDR1 SGDLS and CDR2 YYNGEE. The CDR3 runs 12 residues. Trimming took 4 bases from V and 7 from J, leaving 11 bases between them.

The V call is TRBV18, the J call TRBJ2-1, with 8 positions matching TRBD1. This CDR3 comprises 14 residues. The J segment lost 2 bases and the V segment lost 4 bases, leaving 1 base of the junction unmatched. Germline CDR1 is KGHSH and CDR2 is LQKENI. The CDR3 protein is CASSRDRTYNEQFF. The CDR3 DNA follows: TGTGCCAGCTCACGGGACAGGACCTACAATGAGCAGTTCTTC.

This clone was found once. The chain combines TRBV5-1 with TRBJ1-2; no firm D call. Germline assignment: CDR1 SGHRS and CDR2 YFSETQ. Trimming pared 0 bases from V and 3 bases from J, leaving 9 bases between. The CDR3 totals 14 residues. CDR3 residues: CASSLGGSDYGYTF. DNA for the CDR3: TGCGCCAGCAGCTTGGGCGGGTCTGACTATGGCTACACCTTC.

J is TRBJ1-6 and V is TRBV5-5; no reliable D call. This CDR3 spans 14 amino acids. V gave up 4 bases and J gave up 3 bases, with 8 bases separating them. CDR1 and CDR2 from the germline V gene are SGHKS and YYEKEE (reference sequence). The CDR3 coding sequence is TGTGCCAGCAGCACCGGGGTCTATAATTCACCCCTCCACTTT. Encoded protein: CASSTGVYNSPLHF.

V is TRBV11-3 and J is TRBJ2-1; maybe TRBD1 (5 bases). CDR1 and CDR2 (germline): SGHNT, YENEEA. Trimming cost V 2 bases and J 6 bases, with 14 bases left between them. The CDR3 length is 15 residues. Written as DNA, the CDR3 is TGTGCCAGCAGCTTATCGGCAGGGTCCGCCAATGAGCAGTTCTTC. Translating it yields CASSLSAGSANEQFF.

The chain has TRBV6-1 and TRBJ1-2; 8 nucleotides agree with TRBD1. Looked up from germline, CDR1 is MNHNS and CDR2 is SASEGT. The V segment lost 6 bases and the J segment 2 bases; nucleotides outside the gene matches: 5. The CDR3 is 14 residues long. The CDR3 reads CASRTGGNNYGYTF. For the CDR3, the DNA is TGTGCCAGCAGAACAGGGGGGAACAACTATGGCTACACCTTC.

The rearrangement uses TRBV4-2 and TRBJ2-5; D is perhaps TRBD1 (6 bases). Germline V gene data show CDR1 as LGHNA and CDR2 as YNFKEQ. The ends were cut back, 2 bases at V and 2 bases at J, with 12 bases in the middle. This CDR3 spans 15 amino acids. CDR3 region: CASSQQGSTQETQYF. DNA of the CDR3: TGTGCCAGCAGCCAACAGGGGAGCACACAAGAGACCCAGTACTTC.